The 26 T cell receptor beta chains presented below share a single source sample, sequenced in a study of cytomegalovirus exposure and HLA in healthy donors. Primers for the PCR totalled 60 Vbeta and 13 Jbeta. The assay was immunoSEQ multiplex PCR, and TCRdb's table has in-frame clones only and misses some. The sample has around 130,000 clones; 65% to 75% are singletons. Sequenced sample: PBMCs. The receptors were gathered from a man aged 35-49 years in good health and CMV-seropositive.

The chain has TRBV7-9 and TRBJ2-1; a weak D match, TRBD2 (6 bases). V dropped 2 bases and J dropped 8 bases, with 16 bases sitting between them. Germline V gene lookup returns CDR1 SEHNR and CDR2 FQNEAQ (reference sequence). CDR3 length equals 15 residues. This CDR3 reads CASSLNGGGADEQFF. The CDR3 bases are TGTGCCAGCAGCTTAAACGGCGGAGGGGCGGATGAGCAGTTCTTC.

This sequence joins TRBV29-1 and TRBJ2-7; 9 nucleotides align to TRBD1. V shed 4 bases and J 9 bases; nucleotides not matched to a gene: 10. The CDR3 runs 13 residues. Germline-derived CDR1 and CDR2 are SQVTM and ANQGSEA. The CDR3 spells CSVVSGTGWWQYF. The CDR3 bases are TGCAGCGTTGTTTCTGGGACAGGGTGGTGGCAGTACTTC.

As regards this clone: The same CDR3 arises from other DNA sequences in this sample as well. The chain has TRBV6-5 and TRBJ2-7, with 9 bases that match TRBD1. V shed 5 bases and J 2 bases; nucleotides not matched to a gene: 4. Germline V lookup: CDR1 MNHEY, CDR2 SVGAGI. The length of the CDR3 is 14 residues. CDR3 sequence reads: CASSPGQGAYEQYF. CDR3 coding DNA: TGTGCCAGCAGTCCGGGACAGGGCGCCTACGAGCAGTACTTC.

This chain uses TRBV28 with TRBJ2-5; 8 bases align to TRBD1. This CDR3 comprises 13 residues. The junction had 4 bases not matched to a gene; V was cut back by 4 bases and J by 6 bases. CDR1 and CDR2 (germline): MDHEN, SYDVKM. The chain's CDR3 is CASSSSGGKTQYF. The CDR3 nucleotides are TGTGCCAGCAGTTCGTCAGGGGGCAAGACCCAGTACTTC.

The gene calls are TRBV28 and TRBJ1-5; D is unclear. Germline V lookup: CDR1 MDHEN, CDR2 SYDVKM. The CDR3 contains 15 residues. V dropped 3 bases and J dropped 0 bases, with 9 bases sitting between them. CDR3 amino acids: CASSFSQYSNQPQHF. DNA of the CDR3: TGTGCCAGCAGTTTTAGCCAGTATAGCAATCAGCCCCAGCATTTT.

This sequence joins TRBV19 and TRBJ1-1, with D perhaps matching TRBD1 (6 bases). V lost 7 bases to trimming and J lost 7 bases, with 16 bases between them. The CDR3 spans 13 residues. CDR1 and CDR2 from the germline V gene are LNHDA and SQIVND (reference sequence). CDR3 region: CASIPRGEGEAFF. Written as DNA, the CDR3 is TGTGCCAGTATCCCGAGGGGGGAGGGTGAAGCTTTCTTT.

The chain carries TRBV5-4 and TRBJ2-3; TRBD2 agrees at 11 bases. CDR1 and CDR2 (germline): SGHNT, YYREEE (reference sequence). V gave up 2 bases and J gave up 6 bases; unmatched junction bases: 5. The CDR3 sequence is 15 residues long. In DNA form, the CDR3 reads TGTGCCAGCAGCTTCCTAGCGGGGGGCCTGGATACGCAGTATTTT. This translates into CASSFLAGGLDTQYF.

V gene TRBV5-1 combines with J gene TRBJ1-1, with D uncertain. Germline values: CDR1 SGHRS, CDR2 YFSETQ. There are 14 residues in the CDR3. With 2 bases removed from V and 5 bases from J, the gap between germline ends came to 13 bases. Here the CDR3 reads CASSFGPASTEAFF. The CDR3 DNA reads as TGCGCCAGCAGCTTTGGGCCCGCGAGTACTGAAGCTTTCTTT.

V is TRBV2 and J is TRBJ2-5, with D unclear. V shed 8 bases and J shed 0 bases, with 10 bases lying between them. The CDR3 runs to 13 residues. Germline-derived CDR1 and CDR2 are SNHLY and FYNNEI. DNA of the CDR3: TGTGCCAGCGCCCTCAGGAACCAAGAGACCCAGTACTTC. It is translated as CASALRNQETQYF.

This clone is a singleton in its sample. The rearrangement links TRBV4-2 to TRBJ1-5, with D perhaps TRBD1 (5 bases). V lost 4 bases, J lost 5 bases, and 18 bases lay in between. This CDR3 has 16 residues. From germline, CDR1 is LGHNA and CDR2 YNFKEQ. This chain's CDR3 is CASSPHLIDSYQPQHF. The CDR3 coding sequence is TGTGCCAGCAGCCCCCACCTTATCGACAGTTATCAGCCCCAGCATTTT.

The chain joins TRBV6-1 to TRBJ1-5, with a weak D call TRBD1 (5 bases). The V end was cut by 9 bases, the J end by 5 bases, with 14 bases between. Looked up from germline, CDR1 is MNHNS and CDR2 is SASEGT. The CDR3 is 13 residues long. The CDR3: CASSGTWDQPQHF. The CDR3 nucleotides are TGTGCCAGTTCCGGGACTTGGGATCAGCCCCAGCATTTT.

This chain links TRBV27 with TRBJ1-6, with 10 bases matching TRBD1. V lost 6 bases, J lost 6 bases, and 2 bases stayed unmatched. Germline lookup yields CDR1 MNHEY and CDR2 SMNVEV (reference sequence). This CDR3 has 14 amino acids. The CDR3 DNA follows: TGTGCCAGCAGGACAGGGGGCCTTAATTCACCCCTCCACTTT. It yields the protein CASRTGGLNSPLHF.

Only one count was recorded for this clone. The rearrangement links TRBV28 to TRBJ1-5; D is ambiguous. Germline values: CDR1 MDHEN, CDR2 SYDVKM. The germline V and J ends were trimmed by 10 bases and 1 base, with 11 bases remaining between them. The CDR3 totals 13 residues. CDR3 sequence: CAIGRGSNQPQHF. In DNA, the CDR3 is TGTGCCATCGGAAGAGGAAGCAATCAGCCCCAGCATTTT.

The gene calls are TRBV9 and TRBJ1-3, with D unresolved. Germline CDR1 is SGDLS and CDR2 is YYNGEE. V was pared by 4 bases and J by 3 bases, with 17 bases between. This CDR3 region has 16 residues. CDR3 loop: CASSFSRDNYGNTIYF. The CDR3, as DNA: TGTGCCAGCAGCTTTTCCCGGGATAACTATGGAAACACCATATATTTT.

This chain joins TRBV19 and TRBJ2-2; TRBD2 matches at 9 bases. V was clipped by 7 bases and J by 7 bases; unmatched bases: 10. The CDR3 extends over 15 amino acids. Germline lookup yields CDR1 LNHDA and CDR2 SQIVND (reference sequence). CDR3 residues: CASTGGTSWGGELFF. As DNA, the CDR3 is TGTGCCAGTACTGGAGGGACTAGCTGGGGCGGGGAGCTGTTTTTT.

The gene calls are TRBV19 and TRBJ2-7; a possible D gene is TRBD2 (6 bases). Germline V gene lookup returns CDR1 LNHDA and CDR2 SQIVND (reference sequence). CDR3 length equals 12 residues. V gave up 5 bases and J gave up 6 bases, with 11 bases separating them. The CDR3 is CASSLTGVEQYF. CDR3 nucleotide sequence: TGTGCCAGTAGTCTAACGGGAGTCGAGCAGTACTTC.

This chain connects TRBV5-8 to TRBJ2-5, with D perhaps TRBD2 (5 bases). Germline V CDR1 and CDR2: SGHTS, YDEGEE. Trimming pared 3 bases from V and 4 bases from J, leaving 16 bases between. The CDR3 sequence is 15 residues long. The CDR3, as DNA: TGTGCCAGCAGCTACGAGGACTCCCCTTTAGAGACCCAGTACTTC. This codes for CASSYEDSPLETQYF.

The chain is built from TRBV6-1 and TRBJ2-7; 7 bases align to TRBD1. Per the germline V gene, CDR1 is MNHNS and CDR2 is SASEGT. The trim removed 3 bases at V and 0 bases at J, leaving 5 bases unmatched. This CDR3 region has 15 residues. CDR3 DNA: TGTGCCAGCAGTGACGACAGGGCTAACTCCTACGAGCAGTACTTC. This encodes CASSDDRANSYEQYF.

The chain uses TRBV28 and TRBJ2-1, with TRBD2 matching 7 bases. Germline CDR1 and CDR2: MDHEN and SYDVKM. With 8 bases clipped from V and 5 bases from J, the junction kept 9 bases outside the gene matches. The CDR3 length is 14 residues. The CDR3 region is CASQLGTINNEQFF. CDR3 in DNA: TGTGCCAGCCAACTCGGGACTATCAACAATGAGCAGTTCTTC.

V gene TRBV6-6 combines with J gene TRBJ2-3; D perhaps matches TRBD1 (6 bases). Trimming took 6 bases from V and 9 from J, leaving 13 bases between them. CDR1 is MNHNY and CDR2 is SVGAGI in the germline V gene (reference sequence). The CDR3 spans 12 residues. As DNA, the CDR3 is TGTGCCAGCAGCTCACAGGGTGAAACGCAGTATTTT. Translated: CASSSQGETQYF.

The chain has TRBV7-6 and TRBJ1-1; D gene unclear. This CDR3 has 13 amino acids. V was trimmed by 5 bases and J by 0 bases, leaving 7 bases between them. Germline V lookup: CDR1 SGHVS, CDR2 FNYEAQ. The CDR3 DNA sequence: TGTGCCAGCAGCGCGAAAATGAACACTGAAGCTTTCTTT. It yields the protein CASSAKMNTEAFF.

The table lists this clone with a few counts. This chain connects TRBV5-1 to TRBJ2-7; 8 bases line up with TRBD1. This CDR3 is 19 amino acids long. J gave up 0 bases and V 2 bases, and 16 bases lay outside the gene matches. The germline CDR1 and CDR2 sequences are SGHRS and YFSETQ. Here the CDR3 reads CASSLPRPTRTGTSYEQYF. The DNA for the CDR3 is TGCGCCAGCAGCTTACCCCGGCCCACCAGGACAGGGACCTCCTACGAGCAGTACTTC.

For the CDR3, the DNA is TGTGCCATCAGTGAGCGGGCGGGACAGAGGGAAGGAGCAGAGACCCAGTACTTC. Its translation: CAISERAGQREGAETQYF. The chain joins TRBV10-3 to TRBJ2-5; TRBD1 might be the D (7 bases). Germline CDR1 reads ENHRY; CDR2 reads SYGVKD. Trimming removed 2 bases at V and 4 bases at J, with 23 bases between. The CDR3 consists of 18 residues.

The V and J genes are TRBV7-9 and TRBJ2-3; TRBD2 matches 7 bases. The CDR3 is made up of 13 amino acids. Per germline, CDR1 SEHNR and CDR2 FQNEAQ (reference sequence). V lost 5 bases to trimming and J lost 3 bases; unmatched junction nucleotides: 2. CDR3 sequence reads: CASSPGGTDTQYF. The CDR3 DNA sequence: TGTGCCAGCAGCCCGGGAGGTACAGATACGCAGTATTTT.

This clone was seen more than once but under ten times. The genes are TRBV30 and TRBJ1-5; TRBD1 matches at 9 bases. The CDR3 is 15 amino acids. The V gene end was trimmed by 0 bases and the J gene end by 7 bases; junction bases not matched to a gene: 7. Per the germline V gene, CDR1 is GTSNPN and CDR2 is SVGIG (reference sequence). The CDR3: CAWSVGGQGPQPQHF. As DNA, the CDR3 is TGTGCCTGGAGTGTCGGGGGACAGGGTCCACAGCCCCAGCATTTT.

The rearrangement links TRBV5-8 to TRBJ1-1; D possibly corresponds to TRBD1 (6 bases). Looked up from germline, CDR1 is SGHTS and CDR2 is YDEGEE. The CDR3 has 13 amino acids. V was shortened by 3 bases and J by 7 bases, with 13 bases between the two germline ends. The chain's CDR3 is CASSWGRLSEAFF. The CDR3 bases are TGTGCCAGCAGCTGGGGGCGTCTAAGTGAAGCTTTCTTT.